This TCR beta chain was retrieved from a study of shared clonotypes between healthy human individuals. Participating donors were healthy, HIV-negative adults free of recent acute infections or vaccinations. CD4+ cell separation produced CD45RA+ naive and CD45RA-negative memory subsets. V lost 6 bases and J 2 bases, leaving 20 bases between the germline ends. CDR1 and CDR2 (germline): LNHDA, SQIVND (reference sequence). This CDR3 is built from 16 residues. This table comes from immunoSEQ multiplex PCR, and its TCRdb copy is limited to in-frame clones, with some not included. The sample carries a few million clones, 85% to 95% recorded once.

The V call is TRBV19, the J call TRBJ2-7; D could derive from TRBD1 or TRBD2 (6 bases each). What was sequenced was naive CD4+ T cells from PBMCs. The subset: CD45RA+ positively selected. The sequence was collected from a man between 18 and 29 years old in good health. Some clones in this sample may be carry-over from other donors' samples. The CDR3 is CASSMAEGGLPYEQYF. CDR3 in DNA: TGTGCCAGTAGCATGGCGGAGGGGGGCCTACCCTACGAGCAGTACTTC.